Presented here are 27 T cell receptor beta chains from one specimen sequenced in a study of T cell responses to AZD1222 COVID-19 vaccine. The assay was immunoSEQ multiplex PCR, and TCRdb's table has in-frame clones only and misses some. This sample has approximately 79,000 clones, with 88% found just once. This material consisted of peripheral blood, taken on day 0 of AZD1222 vaccination. These receptors all come from an adult in good health.

The chain employs TRBV3-1 (or the pseudogene TRBV3-2) and TRBJ1-6; 10 nucleotides match TRBD1. The CDR3 is 15 residues long. The germline V gene has CDR1 LGHDT and CDR2 YNNKEL (reference sequence). Trimming removed 4 bases from V and 9 bases from J; junction bases left unmatched: 6. CDR3 sequence: CASSLGQGIGSPLHF. The CDR3 DNA is TGTGCCAGCAGCCTGGGACAGGGGATTGGTTCACCCCTCCACTTT.

CDR3 DNA sequence: TGTGCCAGCACCACTACCGGACTAGTCGGGGAGCTGTTTTTT. Residues: CASTTTGLVGELFF. The chain is built from TRBV6-5 and TRBJ2-2; 7 bases map to TRBD2. Trimming took 7 bases from V and 7 from J; bases not matched to a gene: 9. The CDR3 spans 14 residues. Germline V CDR1 and CDR2: MNHEY, SVGAGI.

This chain uses TRBV3-1 (or the pseudogene TRBV3-2) with TRBJ2-7; D unresolved. Germline V gene sequence: CDR1 LGHDT, CDR2 YNNKEL (reference sequence). The CDR3 contains 11 residues. V shed 5 bases and J shed 0 bases, with 2 bases lying between them. CDR3 nucleotides: TGTGCCAGCAGCTACTCCTACGAGCAGTACTTC. The encoded protein is CASSYSYEQYF.

The chain recombines TRBV9 with TRBJ2-2; D unresolved. Trimming stripped 2 bases from V and 8 bases from J, with 16 bases between. CDR3 length: 15 residues. Germline V gene data show CDR1 as SGDLS and CDR2 as YYNGEE. Here the CDR3 reads CASSVGLSLSGELFF. Here the CDR3 DNA reads TGTGCCAGCAGCGTCGGGCTCTCTTTGTCTGGGGAGCTGTTTTTT.

V gene TRBV5-1 combines with J gene TRBJ2-3; tentative D call: TRBD2 (5 bases). This CDR3 contains 15 residues. V lost 4 bases, J lost 1 base, and 13 bases lay in between. CDR1 SGHRS and CDR2 YFSETQ come from the germline V gene. The CDR3 is CASSQGTGGTDTQYF. In DNA, the CDR3 is TGCGCCAGCAGCCAAGGAACCGGGGGCACAGATACGCAGTATTTT. The whole variable domain, remainder taken from reference TRBV5-1 and TRBJ2-3, is KAGVTQTPRYLIKTRGQQVTLSCSPISGHRSVSWYQQTPGQGLQFLFEYFSETQRNKGNFPGRFSGRQFSNSRSEMNVSTLELGDSALYLCASSQGTGGTDTQYFGPGTRLTVL.

The chain is built from TRBV3-1 (or the pseudogene TRBV3-2) and TRBJ1-1; D call uncertain. V lost 7 bases and J 2 bases, leaving 14 bases between the germline ends. CDR1 LGHDT and CDR2 YNNKEL come from the germline V gene (reference sequence). The CDR3 is 14 residues long. The CDR3 protein is CASTLRSLNTEAFF. The CDR3 region has the DNA TGTGCCAGCACCTTAAGGTCCCTCAACACTGAAGCTTTCTTT.

Only one count was recorded for this clone. J is TRBJ2-3 and V is TRBV5-3; unclear D gene. TRBV5-3 is treated as an ORF (open reading frame) with a function not yet certain. This CDR3 is 12 amino acids long. The V gene lost 5 bases and the J gene lost 5 bases, with 9 bases spanning the gap. The CDR3 nucleotides are TGTGCCAGAAGAGTAGTTAGAGATACGCAGTATTTT. Translated: CARRVVRDTQYF.

The chain uses TRBV5-1 and TRBJ1-1, with 9 bases lining up with TRBD1. CDR3 size: 17 residues. Per the germline V gene, CDR1 is SGHRS and CDR2 is YFSETQ. V was clipped by 1 base and J by 0 bases; unmatched bases: 7. The CDR3 is CASSLRGTGRMNTEAFF. DNA of the CDR3: TGCGCCAGCAGCTTGAGGGGGACAGGGCGCATGAACACTGAAGCTTTCTTT.

The genes are TRBV6-5 and TRBJ2-7, with D perhaps assigned TRBD1 or TRBD2 (5 bases each). The CDR3 has 14 amino acids. CDR1 is MNHEY, CDR2 SVGAGI, per germline. The germline V and J ends were trimmed by 6 bases and 0 bases, with 12 bases remaining between them. DNA of the CDR3: TGTGCCAGCAGGATAGGGACGAACTCCTACGAGCAGTACTTC. This encodes CASRIGTNSYEQYF.

The chain has TRBV19 and TRBJ2-3; 9 bases agree with TRBD2. V was pared by 5 bases and J by 3 bases, with 12 bases of the junction left unmatched. This CDR3 has 17 amino acids. Germline CDR1 reads LNHDA; CDR2 reads SQIVND (reference sequence). The CDR3 DNA reads TGTGCCAGTAGTGAGCGACTAGCGGCTAAGTATACAGATACGCAGTATTTT. Translated: CASSERLAAKYTDTQYF.

The J gene is TRBJ2-3, the V gene TRBV15; TRBD1 matches 8 bases. Per germline, CDR1 LNHNV and CDR2 YYDKDF (reference sequence). The CDR3 totals 17 residues. Trimming removed 2 bases from V and 5 bases from J; junction bases left unmatched: 12. This chain's CDR3 is CATSRPDRGPKGDTQYF. The CDR3 DNA reads as TGTGCCACCAGCAGACCCGACAGGGGCCCGAAGGGAGATACGCAGTATTTT.

V usage is TRBV7-9 and J usage is TRBJ1-5; D gene unclear. There are 16 residues in the CDR3. Germline CDR1 reads SEHNR; CDR2 reads FQNEAQ (reference sequence). V lost 5 bases and J 5 bases, leaving 19 bases between the germline ends. CDR3: CASSPPLGVKDQPQHF. The DNA for the CDR3 is TGTGCCAGCAGCCCCCCCCTCGGCGTGAAAGATCAGCCCCAGCATTTT.

This chain uses TRBV6-5 with TRBJ2-1, with no clear D. The CDR3 contains 13 residues. Deletions cut 7 bases from V and 7 bases from J, with 14 bases between. Per the germline V gene, CDR1 is MNHEY and CDR2 is SVGAGI. The CDR3 loop reads CASTHRLTNEQFF. CDR3 bases: TGTGCCAGCACCCACCGCTTAACAAATGAGCAGTTCTTC.

A single count supports this clone. The chain uses TRBV20-1 and TRBJ1-5; no definite D call. Germline assignment: CDR1 DFQATT and CDR2 SNEGSKA (reference sequence). The V end was cut by 3 bases, the J end by 0 bases, with 12 bases between. CDR3 length: 15 residues. CDR3 protein: CSASAAEDSNQPQHF. The CDR3 nucleotides are TGCAGTGCTAGTGCGGCAGAGGATAGCAATCAGCCCCAGCATTTT.

This chain uses TRBV7-9 with TRBJ2-3; TRBD1 is a possible D gene (5 bases). The germline V gene encodes CDR1 SEHNR and CDR2 FQNEAQ (reference sequence). V was shortened by 1 base and J by 3 bases, with 11 bases between the two germline ends. This CDR3 is built from 15 residues. Here the CDR3 reads CASSLGRAVTDTQYF. CDR3 DNA sequence: TGTGCCAGCAGCTTAGGCAGGGCGGTAACAGATACGCAGTATTTT.

The chain couples TRBV30 to TRBJ2-3, with TRBD2 identical over 9 bases. The junction had 9 bases not matched to a gene; V was cut back by 1 base and J by 4 bases. The CDR3 spans 16 residues. Germline V lookup: CDR1 GTSNPN, CDR2 SVGIG (reference sequence). CDR3 sequence (DNA): TGTGCCTGGAGTGAGGGGGTACAGCGGGAGGCAGATACGCAGTATTTT. This gives the protein CAWSEGVQREADTQYF.

The rearrangement joins TRBV9 to TRBJ2-1, with TRBD2 matching over 7 bases. J gave up 5 bases and V 4 bases, and 3 bases lay outside the gene matches. CDR3 size: 13 residues. CDR1 is SGDLS and CDR2 is YYNGEE in the germline V gene. CDR3 residues: CASSMGLHNEQFF. The CDR3 DNA reads as TGTGCCAGCAGCATGGGACTACACAATGAGCAGTTCTTC.

This clone was seen more than once but under ten times. This rearrangement joins TRBV30 to TRBJ1-6; D unclear. V dropped 1 base and J dropped 7 bases, with 8 bases sitting between them. This CDR3 comprises 13 residues. Germline V gene lookup returns CDR1 GTSNPN and CDR2 SVGIG (reference sequence). The CDR3 DNA reads TGTGCCTGGAGTGACGGGCTCAATTCACCCCTCCACTTT. This sequence encodes CAWSDGLNSPLHF.

In this sample, this clone turned up once. The chain combines TRBV5-1 with TRBJ1-2; 7 bases agree with TRBD1. CDR1 is SGHRS, CDR2 YFSETQ, per germline. The CDR3 has 16 residues. Unmatched junction bases numbered 9, after V lost 0 bases and J lost 4 bases. As DNA, the CDR3 is TGCGCCAGCAGCTTGGCCCTGGCAGGGGGTGGCTATGGCTACACCTTC. Translation gives CASSLALAGGGYGYTF. Filled out from reference TRBV5-1 and TRBJ1-2, the complete variable domain reads KAGVTQTPRYLIKTRGQQVTLSCSPISGHRSVSWYQQTPGQGLQFLFEYFSETQRNKGNFPGRFSGRQFSNSRSEMNVSTLELGDSALYLCASSLALAGGGYGYTFGSGTRLTVV.

This clone appeared once. V is TRBV27 and J is TRBJ1-1; maybe TRBD1 (5 bases). V was trimmed by 6 bases and J by 8 bases, leaving 19 bases between them. The germline V gene has CDR1 MNHEY and CDR2 SMNVEV (reference sequence). The CDR3 loop spans 14 amino acids. CDR3 bases: TGTGCCAGCAGCCCTCCAGGGAAAAGGAGAGAAGCTTTCTTT. This sequence encodes CASSPPGKRREAFF.

The chain recombines TRBV28 with TRBJ1-3; TRBD1 might be the D (5 bases). The CDR3 is 17 amino acids. V was trimmed by 6 bases and J by 0 bases, leaving 18 bases between them. Germline CDR1 and CDR2: MDHEN and SYDVKM. In nucleotides, the CDR3 is TGTGCCAGCAGCCGACCCCCGGGACTGCCCTCTGGAAACACCATATATTTT. The encoded protein is CASSRPPGLPSGNTIYF.

The gene calls are TRBV5-6 and TRBJ1-5, with D unresolved. Germline CDR1 is SGHDT and CDR2 is YYEEEE. V shed 4 bases and J shed 0 bases, with 11 bases lying between them. The CDR3 covers 15 residues. The CDR3 DNA sequence: TGTGCCAGCAGCGTCGGGATATATAGCAATCAGCCCCAGCATTTT. Protein product: CASSVGIYSNQPQHF. Filled out from reference TRBV5-6 and TRBJ1-5, the complete variable domain reads DAGVTQSPTHLIKTRGQQVTLRCSPKSGHDTVSWYQQALGQGPQFIFQYYEEEERQRGNFPDRFSGHQFPNYSSELNVNALLLGDSALYLCASSVGIYSNQPQHFGDGTRLSIL.

The V and J genes are TRBV6-4 and TRBJ2-1; D call uncertain. CDR1 is MRHNA and CDR2 is SNTAGT in the germline V gene. The CDR3 spans 13 residues. Trimming took off 2 bases at V and 4 bases at J, with 6 bases between the two ends. CDR3 coding DNA: TGTGCCAGCAGTGACCCAGGTTACAATGAGCAGTTCTTC. Encoded protein: CASSDPGYNEQFF.

This chain uses TRBV10-3 with TRBJ2-7, with TRBD2 identical over 13 bases. CDR1 and CDR2 from the germline V gene are ENHRY and SYGVKD. J gave up 6 bases and V 0 bases, and 14 bases lay outside the gene matches. The CDR3 has 19 residues. The CDR3 protein is CAISESKGSRTSGSLEQYF. The CDR3 nucleotides are TGTGCCATCAGTGAGTCGAAGGGCAGCCGGACTAGCGGGAGTCTCGAGCAGTACTTC.

The chain joins TRBV9 to TRBJ2-1, with D possibly matching TRBD2 (6 bases). There are 15 residues in the CDR3. V was cut by 3 bases and J by 0 bases, with 10 bases left in between. The germline V gene has CDR1 SGDLS and CDR2 YYNGEE. The CDR3 reads CASSALATSYNEQFF. The CDR3 DNA follows: TGTGCCAGCAGCGCCCTAGCGACCTCCTACAATGAGCAGTTCTTC.

The chain recombines TRBV5-1 with TRBJ2-7, with D perhaps TRBD1 or TRBD2 (5 bases each). CDR1 and CDR2 from the germline V gene are SGHRS and YFSETQ. Trimming removed 0 bases at V and 6 bases at J, with 13 bases between. The CDR3 has 14 residues. This chain's CDR3 is CASSLAVGTGEQYF. CDR3 nucleotide sequence: TGCGCCAGCAGCTTGGCCGTCGGGACCGGCGAGCAGTACTTC. The full variable domain, its missing parts supplied by reference TRBV5-1 and TRBJ2-7, is KAGVTQTPRYLIKTRGQQVTLSCSPISGHRSVSWYQQTPGQGLQFLFEYFSETQRNKGNFPGRFSGRQFSNSRSEMNVSTLELGDSALYLCASSLAVGTGEQYFGPGTRLTVT.

A single count supports this clone. V gene TRBV14 combines with J gene TRBJ2-3; TRBD2 is a possible D gene (5 bases). This CDR3 is 15 amino acids long. Germline CDR1 is SGHDN and CDR2 is FVKESK. V was trimmed by 1 base and J by 0 bases, leaving 8 bases between them. The CDR3 loop reads CASSQGDYSTDTQYF. CDR3 DNA: TGTGCCAGCAGCCAAGGAGACTACAGCACAGATACGCAGTATTTT.